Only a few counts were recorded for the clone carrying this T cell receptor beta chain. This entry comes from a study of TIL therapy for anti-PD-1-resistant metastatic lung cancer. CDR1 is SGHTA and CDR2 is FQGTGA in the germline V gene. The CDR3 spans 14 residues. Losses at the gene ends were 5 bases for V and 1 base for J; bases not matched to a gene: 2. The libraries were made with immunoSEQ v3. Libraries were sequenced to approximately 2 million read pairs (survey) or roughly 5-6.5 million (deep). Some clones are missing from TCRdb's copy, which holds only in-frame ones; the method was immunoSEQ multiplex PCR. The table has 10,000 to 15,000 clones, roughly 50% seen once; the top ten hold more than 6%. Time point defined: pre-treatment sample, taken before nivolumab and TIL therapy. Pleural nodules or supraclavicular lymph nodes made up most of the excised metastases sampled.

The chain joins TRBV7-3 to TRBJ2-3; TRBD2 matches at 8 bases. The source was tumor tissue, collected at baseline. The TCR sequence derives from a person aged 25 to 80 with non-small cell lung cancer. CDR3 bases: TGTGCCAGCAGCCATAGCGGGGGCACAGATACGCAGTATTTT. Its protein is CASSHSGGTDTQYF.